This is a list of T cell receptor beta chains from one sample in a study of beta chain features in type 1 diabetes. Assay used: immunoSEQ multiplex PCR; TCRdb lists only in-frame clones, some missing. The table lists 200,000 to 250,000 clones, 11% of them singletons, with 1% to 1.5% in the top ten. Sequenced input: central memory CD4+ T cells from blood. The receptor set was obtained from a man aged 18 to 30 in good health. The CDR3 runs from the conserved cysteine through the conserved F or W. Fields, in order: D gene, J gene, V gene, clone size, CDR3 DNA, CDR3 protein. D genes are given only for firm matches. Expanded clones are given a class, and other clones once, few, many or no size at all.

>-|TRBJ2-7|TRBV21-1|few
TGTGCCAGCAGCCCCTCAGGACTGCATTCTTTCGGGTCCTTC
CASSPSGLHSFGSF
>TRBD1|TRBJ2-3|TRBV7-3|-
TGCGCCAGCAGCGACTATAGGGACAGTAGCACAGATACGCAGTATTTT
CASSDYRDSSTDTQYF
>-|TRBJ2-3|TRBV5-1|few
TGCGCCAGCGGGGCGGGACCGGCAGATACGCAGTATTTT
CASGAGPADTQYF
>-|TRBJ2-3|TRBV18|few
TGTGCCAGCTCAGGACGCGGCCCGAGCACAGATACGCAGTATTTT
CASSGRGPSTDTQYF
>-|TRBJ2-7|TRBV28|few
TGTGCCAGCAGTTTACTAGGGTCCGGCTCCTACGAGCAGTACTTC
CASSLLGSGSYEQYF
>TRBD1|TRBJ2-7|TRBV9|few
TGTGCCAGCAGCCCCCCCCGGGGGACAGGGATCTACGAGCAGTACTTC
CASSPPRGTGIYEQYF
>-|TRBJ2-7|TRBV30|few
TGTGCCTGGAGTAGGCAGACCTACGAGCAGTACTTC
CAWSRQTYEQYF
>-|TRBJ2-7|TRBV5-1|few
TGCGCCAGCAGCTTTTTCGAGTCGGAGCAGTACTTC
CASSFFESEQYF
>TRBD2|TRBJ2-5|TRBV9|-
TGTGCCAGCAGCGTAGGAAATAGCGGGAGAACACAGACCCAGTACTTC
CASSVGNSGRTQTQYF
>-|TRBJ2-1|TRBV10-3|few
TGTGCCATCAGGCTCGAGTTAATGGGATACAATGAGCAGTTCTTC
CAIRLELMGYNEQFF
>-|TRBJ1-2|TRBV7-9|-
TGTGCCAGCAGCCCTGGTAACTATGGCTACACCTTC
CASSPGNYGYTF
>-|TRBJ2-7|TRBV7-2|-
TGTGCCAGCAGCTTAGTCGCAGGCTACGAGCAGTACTTC
CASSLVAGYEQYF
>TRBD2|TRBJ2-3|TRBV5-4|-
TGTGCCAGCGGGACTAGCGCATGGGATACGCAGTATTTT
CASGTSAWDTQYF
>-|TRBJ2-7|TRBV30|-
TGTGCCTGGAGTGATGTGAGTTACGAGCAGTACTTC
CAWSDVSYEQYF